This T cell receptor (beta chain) was obtained from a study of blood T cell repertoires in COVID-19. The overall study: Specimens from acute and convalescent COVID-19 originated in the United States, Italy and Spain.

Seattle researchers signed up patients amid active infection and tracked them longitudinally. Trimming took 3 bases from V and 3 from J, leaving 8 bases between them. The CDR3 sequence is 13 residues long. Germline assignment: CDR1 LNHDA and CDR2 SQIVND (reference sequence). In the authors' workflow: Cell counts per sample came from amplifying reference gene primers. The method was immunoSEQ multiplex PCR; TCRdb's version includes in-frame clones alone and lacks a portion of them. V and J calls and clone size are as listed in that table; D and trimming were resolved from the DNA. The sample has approximately 500,000 clones; roughly nine tenths are singletons.

The TCR was taken from a woman between 45 and 60 years old with COVID-19, enrolled during active disease. The chain recombines TRBV19 with TRBJ1-2; D is perhaps TRBD1 (5 bases). The sequenced sample was peripheral blood. DNA for the CDR3: TGTGCCAGTAGTATTCGCAGGGACTATGGCTACACCTTC. Amino acids: CASSIRRDYGYTF.